This T cell receptor beta chain appears in the sequencing data of a study of regulatory T cells in long-lasting Graves disease. Germline-derived CDR1 and CDR2 are MDHEN and SYDVKM. Unmatched junction bases numbered 5, after V lost 0 bases and J lost 6 bases. The CDR3 is made up of 15 amino acids. This clonotype was counted ten times or more. Its antigen is not known. Time point defined: newly diagnosed GD, antithyroid drugs for less than 3 months. Isolated PBMC RNA provided the starting material for the TCR library. Study-level findings and limits: Patients whose Graves' disease persisted exhibited lower TCR diversity than those newly diagnosed.

CDR3-region Arm-PCR and iRepertoire HTBI primers produced the TCR beta libraries. TCRdb redid the calling of the multiplex PCR reads with MiXCR, one entry per CDR3 protein. Of 450,000 to 500,000 distinct CDR3 sequences in the sample, about a sixth are singletons; the top ten hold 12%. This same sample was also taken into another study, of T cells in Graves' hyperthyroidism and ophthalmopathy.

This TCR was sampled from a man in his forties or fifties with Graves disease. This specimen was peripheral blood mononuclear cells (PBMCs), taken at new diagnosis, from a patient treated with antithyroid drugs. V and J are TRBV28 and TRBJ1-1, with 9 positions matching TRBD1. DNA of the CDR3: TGTGCCAGCAGTTTATGGAGGGACAGGGCCTCTGAAGCTTTCTTT. It is translated as CASSLWRDRASEAFF.